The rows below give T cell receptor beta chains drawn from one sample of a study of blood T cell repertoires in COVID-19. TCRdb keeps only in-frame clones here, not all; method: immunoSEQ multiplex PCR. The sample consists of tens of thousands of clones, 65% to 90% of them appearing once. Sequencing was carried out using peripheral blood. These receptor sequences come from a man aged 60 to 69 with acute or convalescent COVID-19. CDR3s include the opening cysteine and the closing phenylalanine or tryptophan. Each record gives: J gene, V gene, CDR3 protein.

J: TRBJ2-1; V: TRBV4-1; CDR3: CASSQDFRYNEQFF
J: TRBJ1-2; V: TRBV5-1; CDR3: CASSLERGNYGYTF
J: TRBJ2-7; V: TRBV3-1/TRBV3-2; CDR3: CASSPSAGEQYF
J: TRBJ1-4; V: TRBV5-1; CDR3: CASSHSGKGTEKLFF
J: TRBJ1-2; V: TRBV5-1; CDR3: CASSLAGGRNGYTF
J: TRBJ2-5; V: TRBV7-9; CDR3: CASSLYAGVGQETQYF
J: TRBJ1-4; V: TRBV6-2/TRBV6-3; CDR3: CASSYGQTEKLFF
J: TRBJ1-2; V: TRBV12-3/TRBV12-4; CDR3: CASSQREGDGYTF
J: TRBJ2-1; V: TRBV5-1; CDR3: CASSLGLGGNSYNEQFF
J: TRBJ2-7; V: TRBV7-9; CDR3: CASSLGSRHEQYF
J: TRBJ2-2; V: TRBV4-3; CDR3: CASSALARSNTGELFF
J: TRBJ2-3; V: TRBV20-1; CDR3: CSASSGDAASTDTQYF
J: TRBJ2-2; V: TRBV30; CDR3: CAPLTGELFF
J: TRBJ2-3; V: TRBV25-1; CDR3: CASSESVREDTDTQYF
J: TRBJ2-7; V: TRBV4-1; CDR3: CASSRRLAGDTYEQYF
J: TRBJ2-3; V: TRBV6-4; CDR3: CASSDFAGADTQYF
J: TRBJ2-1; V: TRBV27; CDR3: CASSLTRYNEQFF
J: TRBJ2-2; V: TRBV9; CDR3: CASSLYHQGGTGELFF
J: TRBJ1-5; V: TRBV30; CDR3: CAWSLGLSILNQPQHF
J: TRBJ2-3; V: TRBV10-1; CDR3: CASADPGTGAGDTQYF
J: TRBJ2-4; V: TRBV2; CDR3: CASQSGTVYNIQYF
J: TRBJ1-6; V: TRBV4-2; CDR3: CASSQDRGNSPLHF
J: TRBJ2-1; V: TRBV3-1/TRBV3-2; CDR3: CASSQDSSGRSSYNEQFF
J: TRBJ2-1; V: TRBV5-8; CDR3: CASSLGQGVNEQFF
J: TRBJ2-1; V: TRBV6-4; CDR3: CASSDSTAGRDEQFF
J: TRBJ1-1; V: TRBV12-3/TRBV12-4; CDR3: CASATGTEAFF
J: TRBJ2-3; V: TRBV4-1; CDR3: CASSLSGPSTDTQYF
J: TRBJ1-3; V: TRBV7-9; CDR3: CASTRGVGVTIYF
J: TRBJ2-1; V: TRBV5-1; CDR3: CASSGDGRGSYNEQFF
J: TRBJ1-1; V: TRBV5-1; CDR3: CASSLEGVTGTANTEAFF
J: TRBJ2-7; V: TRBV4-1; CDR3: CASSDRQGPYEQYF
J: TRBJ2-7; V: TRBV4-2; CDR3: CASSQNTGRTGYEQYF
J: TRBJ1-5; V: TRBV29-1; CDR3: CSVAGASNQPQHF
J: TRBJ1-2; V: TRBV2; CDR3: CASSDLLTGNYGYTF
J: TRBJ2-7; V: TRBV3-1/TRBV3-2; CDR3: CASSQEAGVSLSEQYF
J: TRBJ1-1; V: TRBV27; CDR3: CASRLWGVGEAFF
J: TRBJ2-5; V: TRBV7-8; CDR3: CASSLYGTSGVETQYF
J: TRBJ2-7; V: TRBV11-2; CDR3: CASSLEGLAVSYEQYF
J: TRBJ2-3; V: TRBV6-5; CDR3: CASSIGGTDTQYF
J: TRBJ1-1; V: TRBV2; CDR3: CASSPRVRTEAFF
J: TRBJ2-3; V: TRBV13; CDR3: CASSSRTSGKSTDTQYF
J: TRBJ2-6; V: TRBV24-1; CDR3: CATTEPTGLSGANVLTF
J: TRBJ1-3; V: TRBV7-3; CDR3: CASSLGGNTIYF
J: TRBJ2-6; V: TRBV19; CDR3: CASMGQGVLSGANVLTF